Here is one T cell receptor beta chain with its context. No antigen is known for it. Trimming took off 7 bases at V and 1 base at J, with 7 bases between the two ends. The CDR3 sequence is 12 residues long. Germline V CDR1 and CDR2: LNHDA, SQIVND (reference sequence). This sample is part of a study of cytomegalovirus exposure and HLA in healthy donors. Whole-study results and caveats: Reportedly, HLA-A and HLA-B alleles of most subjects were accurately predicted from TCR beta. Investigators reported approximately 170 TCR beta chains as tied to cytomegalovirus.

The PCR ran on 60 Vbeta and 13 Jbeta primers. Method: immunoSEQ multiplex PCR; TCRdb's copy keeps in-frame clones and lacks some. There are approximately 150,000 clones in the sample; 76% occur only once, and 1.5% to 2% lies in the top ten. The genes are TRBV19 and TRBJ1-1; D remains unclear. This TCR came from a woman aged 40 to 50 in good health and CMV-seronegative. The sequenced sample consisted of PBMCs. The CDR3 here is CASNRGNTEAFF. In DNA form, the CDR3 reads TGTGCCAGTAATCGCGGGAACACTGAAGCTTTCTTT.